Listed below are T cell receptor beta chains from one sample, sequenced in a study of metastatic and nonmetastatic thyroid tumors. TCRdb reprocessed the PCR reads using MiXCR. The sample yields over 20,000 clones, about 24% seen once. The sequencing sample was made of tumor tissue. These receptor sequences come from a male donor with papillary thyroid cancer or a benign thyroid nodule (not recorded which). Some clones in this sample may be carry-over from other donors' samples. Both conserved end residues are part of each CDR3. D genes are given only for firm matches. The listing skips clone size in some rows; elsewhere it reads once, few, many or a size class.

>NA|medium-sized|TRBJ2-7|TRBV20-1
CSARETGQGFSYEQYF
TGCAGTGCTAGAGAGACTGGGCAGGGTTTTTCCTACGAGCAGTACTTC
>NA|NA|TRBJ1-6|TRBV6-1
CASRLGLNSPLHF
TGTGCCAGCAGGCTAGGCCTCAATTCACCCCTCCACTTT
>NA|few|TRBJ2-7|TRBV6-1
CASSEQLSGVPSYEQYF
TGTGCCAGCAGTGAACAACTATCGGGAGTACCTTCCTACGAGCAGTACTTC
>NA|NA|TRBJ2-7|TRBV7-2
CASSLASGPSYEQYF
TGTGCCAGCAGCTTAGCGTCGGGACCCTCCTACGAGCAGTACTTC
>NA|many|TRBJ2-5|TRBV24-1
CATSDLRRGAGETQYF
TGTGCCACCAGTGATCTGAGGAGGGGGGCGGGGGAGACCCAGTACTTC
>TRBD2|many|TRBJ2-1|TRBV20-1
CSARSGLADYNEQFF
TGCAGTGCTAGAAGCGGACTAGCGGATTACAATGAGCAGTTCTTC
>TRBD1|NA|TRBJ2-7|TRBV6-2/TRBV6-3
CASSSSQGYHYEQYF
TGTGCCAGCAGTTCATCACAGGGGTACCACTACGAGCAGTACTTC
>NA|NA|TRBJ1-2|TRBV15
CATSRGGAGGYTF
TGTGCCACCAGCAGGGGGGGGGCAGGTGGCTACACCTTC
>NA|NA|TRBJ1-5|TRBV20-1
CSARLGGAGNQPQVF
TGCAGTGCTAGGTTGGGGGGGGCAGGCAATCAGCCCCAGGTTTTT
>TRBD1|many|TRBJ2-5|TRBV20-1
CSARDRGPGETQYF
TGCAGTGCTAGGGACAGGGGGCCGGGAGAGACCCAGTACTTC
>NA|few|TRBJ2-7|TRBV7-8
CASSLAYREQYF
TGTGCCAGCAGCTTAGCGTACAGAGAGCAGTACTTC
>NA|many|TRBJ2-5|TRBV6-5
CASSYQLETQYF
TGTGCCAGCAGTTACCAATTGGAGACCCAGTACTTC
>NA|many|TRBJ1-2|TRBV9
CASTRSNYGYTF
TGTGCCAGCACACGGTCGAACTATGGCTACACCTTC
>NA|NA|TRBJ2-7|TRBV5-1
CASSLGGELGEQYF
TGCGCCAGCAGCTTGGGAGGTGAGCTGGGAGAGCAGTACTTC
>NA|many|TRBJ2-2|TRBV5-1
CASRTANTGELFF
TGCGCCAGCAGGACAGCGAACACCGGGGAGCTGTTTTTT
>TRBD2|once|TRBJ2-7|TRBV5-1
CASSFPVGGGSEQYF
TGCGCCAGCAGCTTCCCGGTCGGGGGGGGCTCCGAGCAGTACTTC
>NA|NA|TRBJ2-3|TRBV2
CASSEEQGYRDTQYF
TGTGCCAGCAGTGAAGAACAAGGGTACCGGGATACGCAGTATTTT
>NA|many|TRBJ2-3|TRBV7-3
CASSLTAGETDTQYF
TGTGCCAGCAGCTTAACGGCAGGGGAGACAGATACGCAGTATTTT
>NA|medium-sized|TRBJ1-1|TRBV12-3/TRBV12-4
CASSFGRGTEAFF
TGTGCCAGCAGTTTCGGCAGGGGCACTGAAGCTTTCTTT
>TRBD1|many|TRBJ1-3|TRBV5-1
CASSLAPGTGGNTIYF
TGCGCCAGCAGCTTGGCACCCGGGACAGGGGGAAACACCATATATTTT
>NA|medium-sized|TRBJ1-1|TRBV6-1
CASSEVAANTEAFF
TGTGCCAGCAGTGAAGTCGCTGCAAACACTGAAGCTTTCTTT
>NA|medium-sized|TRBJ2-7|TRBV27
CASSLNTGVYEQYF
TGTGCCAGCAGTTTAAACACGGGAGTCTACGAGCAGTACTTC
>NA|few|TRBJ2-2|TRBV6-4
CAAVRTGELFF
TGTGCCGCCGTGAGGACCGGGGAGCTGTTTTTT
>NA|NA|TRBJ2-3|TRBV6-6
CASSDSSQGPDTQYF
TGTGCCAGCAGTGACTCGAGTCAGGGACCAGATACGCAGTATTTT
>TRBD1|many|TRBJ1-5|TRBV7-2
CASSLDRGSNQPQHF
TGTGCCAGCAGCTTGGACAGGGGAAGCAATCAGCCCCAGCATTTT
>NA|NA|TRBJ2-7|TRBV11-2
CACSLLSELGGYEQYF
TGTGCCTGCAGCCTACTTTCGGAGCTAGGGGGCTACGAGCAGTACTTC
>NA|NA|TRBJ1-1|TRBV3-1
CASSQDNLPEAFF
TGTGCCAGCAGCCAAGATAATCTGCCTGAAGCTTTCTTT
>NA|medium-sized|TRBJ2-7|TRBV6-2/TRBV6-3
CASSYSVDSSYEQYF
TGTGCCAGCAGTTACTCGGTGGACAGCTCCTACGAGCAGTACTTC
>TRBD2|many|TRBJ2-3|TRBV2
CASSGPTSGRLPSTDTQYF
TGTGCCAGCAGTGGCCCGACTAGCGGGAGGCTCCCTAGCACAGATACGCAGTATTTT
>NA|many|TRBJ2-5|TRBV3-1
CASSHWSRGERETQYF
TGTGCCAGCAGCCACTGGAGCAGGGGAGAACGAGAGACCCAGTACTTC
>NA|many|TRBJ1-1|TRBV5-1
CASSLGLTDTEAFF
TGCGCCAGCAGCTTGGGTTTGACAGACACTGAAGCTTTCTTT
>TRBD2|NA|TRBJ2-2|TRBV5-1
CASILLGSGSVAGELVF
TGCGCCAGCATCCTCCTGGGTAGCGGGAGTGTTGCCGGGGAGCTGGTTTTT
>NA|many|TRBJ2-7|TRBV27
CASSLGPGPTSYEQYF
TGTGCCAGCAGTTTAGGCCCGGGGCCGACATCCTACGAGCAGTACTTC
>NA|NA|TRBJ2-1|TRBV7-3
CASSLTAWGVARFFRNEQFF
TGTGCCAGCAGCTTAACCGCCTGGGGGGTAGCCCGGTTTTTTAGGAATGAGCAGTTCTTC
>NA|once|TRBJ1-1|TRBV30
CAWSSALEAFF
TGTGCCTGGAGTTCCGCCCTTGAAGCTTTCTTT
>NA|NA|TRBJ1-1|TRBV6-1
CASSSPVQGDTEAFF
TGTGCCAGCAGCTCCCCGGTACAGGGTGATACTGAAGCTTTCTTT
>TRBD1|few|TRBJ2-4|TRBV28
CASSHRGQGWIQDIQYF
TGTGCCAGCAGTCACCGGGGACAGGGATGGATTCAGGACATTCAGTACTTC
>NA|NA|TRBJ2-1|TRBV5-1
CASSLGGHNEQFF
TGCGCCAGCAGCTTGGGGGGGCACAATGAGCAGTTCTTC
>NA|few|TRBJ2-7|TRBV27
CASSFGPSSYKQYF
TGTGCCAGCAGTTTCGGTCCCAGCTCCTACAAGCAGTACTTC
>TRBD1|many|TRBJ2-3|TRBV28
CASSLGQGSDTQYF
TGTGCCAGCAGTTTGGGACAGGGTTCAGATACGCAGTATTTT
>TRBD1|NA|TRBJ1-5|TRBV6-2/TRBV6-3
CARGHHRGHTSNQPQHF
TGTGCCAGGGGCCACCACAGGGGACATACGAGCAATCAGCCCCAGCATTTT
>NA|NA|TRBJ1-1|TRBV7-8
CASSLNGNTEAFF
TGTGCCAGCAGCTTAAATGGTAACACTGAAGCTTTCTTT
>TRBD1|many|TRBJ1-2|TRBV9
CASSTREGAGYTF
TGTGCCAGCAGCACGAGGGAGGGGGCTGGCTACACCTTC
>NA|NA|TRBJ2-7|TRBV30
CAWGGYEQYF
TGTGCCTGGGGTGGGTACGAGCAGTACTTC
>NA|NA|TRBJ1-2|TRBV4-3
CASGQSRHQGGYTF
TGCGCCAGCGGCCAAAGTCGCCATCAAGGGGGCTACACCTTC
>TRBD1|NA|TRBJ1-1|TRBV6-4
CASSEDRDTEAFF
TGTGCCAGCAGTGAGGACAGGGACACTGAAGCTTTCTTT
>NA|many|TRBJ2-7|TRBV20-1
CSAEARDHYEQYF
TGCAGTGCCGAAGCCAGGGACCACTACGAGCAGTACTTC
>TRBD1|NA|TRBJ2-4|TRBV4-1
CASSPLGTGASGKNIQYF
TGCGCCAGCAGCCCTTTGGGGACAGGGGCGTCGGGGAAAAACATTCAGTACTTC
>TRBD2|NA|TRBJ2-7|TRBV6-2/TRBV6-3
CASSTLGLAGGPRAYEQYF
TGTGCCAGCAGTACCCTCGGACTAGCGGGAGGGCCCAGGGCGTACGAGCAGTACTTC
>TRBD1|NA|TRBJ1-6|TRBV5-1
CASSSTGGETALHF
TGCGCCAGCAGCTCCACAGGGGGCGAAACGGCCCTCCACTTT
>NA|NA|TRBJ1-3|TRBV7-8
CASIPGSSGNTIYF
TGTGCCAGCATCCCGGGGAGCTCTGGAAACACCATATATTTT
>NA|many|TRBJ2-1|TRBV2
CASSESPTGLEQFF
TGTGCCAGCAGTGAATCCCCGACGGGGCTGGAGCAGTTCTTC
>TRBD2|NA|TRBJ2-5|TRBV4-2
CASSQDRGEVRETQYF
TGTGCCAGCAGCCAAGATCGGGGGGAGGTCCGGGAGACGCAGTACTTC
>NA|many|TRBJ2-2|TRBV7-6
CASSSGWGRNTGELFF
TGTGCCAGCAGTTCCGGCTGGGGGCGGAACACCGGGGAGCTGTTTTTT
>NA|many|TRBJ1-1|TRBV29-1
CSIIGGTPEAFF
TGCAGCATTATAGGGGGGACACCTGAAGCTTTCTTT